This TCR beta chain was retrieved from a study of T cells expressing NK-cell markers. Turning to the study itself: HCMV seropositivity characterized seven of the eight sequenced donors, and seronegativity one.

Findings and limits, study-wide: Questions lingered over whether expanded NKG2C+ T cell clones were HCMV-specific.

CDR1 and CDR2 (germline): MNHEY, SMNVEV (reference sequence). The CDR3 totals 15 residues. The cDNA for TCR beta came from 5'RACE template switching with UMIs. No DNA is given; TCRdb re-called the 5' RACE reads and lists each CDR3 protein once. The specimen's table records around 8,000 distinct CDR3 sequences. On this clonotype: Its antigen is currently unknown.

The source is a man between 18 and 29 years old in good health. The specimen was blood T cells: a sorted CD56 or NKG2C T cell subset, CD4+ or CD8+ T cells, or bulk PBMC T cells (not recorded which). This sequence joins TRBV27 and TRBJ1-1; TCRdb picks TRBD1, but there is no DNA to check that call. The CDR3 reads CASSRYTGGAGEAFF.